These T cell receptor beta chains were read from a single sample in a study of shared clonotypes between healthy human individuals. Clones were sequenced by immunoSEQ multiplex PCR, and TCRdb holds only the in-frame ones, with some missing. Found here are a few million clones, 90% to 95% of them singletons; the top ten hold 0.39%. The sample was naive CD4+ T cells from PBMCs. The receptor set was obtained from a man between 18 and 29 years old in good health. Some clones in this sample may be carry-over from other donors' samples. CDR3s include the opening cysteine and the closing phenylalanine or tryptophan. The D gene is left open where the match is weak. Clone sizes are given selectively: once, few, many, or a class where the clone is expanded.

clone size,V gene,J gene,D gene,CDR3 protein,CDR3 DNA
.,TRBV30,TRBJ1-2,TRBD1,CAWTLPDRVGYTF,TGTGCCTGGACCCTCCCGGACAGGGTGGGCTACACCTTC
.,TRBV28,TRBJ1-5,.,CASSPLGASNQPQHF,TGTGCCAGCAGCCCCTTGGGGGCCTCAAATCAGCCCCAGCATTTT
.,TRBV28,TRBJ2-3,.,CASSSAVQGDTQYF,TGTGCCAGCAGTTCGGCGGTCCAGGGAGATACGCAGTATTTT
.,TRBV12-5,TRBJ1-1,.,CASGLGGRTEAFF,TGTGCTAGTGGTTTAGGGGGTCGCACTGAAGCTTTCTTT
.,TRBV10-3,TRBJ2-2,TRBD2,CAIMSGTSGRTTGELFF,TGTGCCATCATGTCCGGGACTAGCGGGAGAACCACCGGGGAGCTGTTTTTT
.,TRBV7-2,TRBJ2-7,.,CASRVDRYEQYF,TGTGCCAGCAGAGTAGACCGGTACGAGCAGTACTTC
.,TRBV15,TRBJ2-3,TRBD2,CATSRGLADSSTDTQYF,TGTGCCACCAGCAGGGGACTAGCGGATTCTAGCACAGATACGCAGTATTTT
.,TRBV11-2,TRBJ2-7,.,CASSLGRAGQYF,TGTGCCAGCAGCTTAGGCAGAGCAGGGCAGTACTTC
.,TRBV5-4,TRBJ1-3,.,CASSSRNSGNTIYF,TGTGCCAGCAGCTCAAGAAACTCTGGAAACACCATATATTTT
.,TRBV7-2,TRBJ2-2,.,CASSLSGTNTGELFF,TGTGCCAGCAGCTTATCAGGGACTAACACCGGGGAGCTGTTTTTT
.,TRBV5-1,TRBJ2-7,.,CASSLEGSFLYEQYF,TGCGCCAGCAGCTTGGAGGGGTCGTTTTTATACGAGCAGTACTTC
once,TRBV18,TRBJ1-2,TRBD1,CASSPGTDGYGYTF,TGTGCCAGCTCACCTGGGACAGACGGCTATGGCTACACCTTC
.,TRBV5-1,TRBJ2-1,.,CASSIDNEQFF,TGCGCCAGCAGCATAGACAATGAGCAGTTCTTC
once,TRBV19,TRBJ2-5,.,CASSVAAIGVETQYF,TGTGCCAGTAGTGTGGCAGCAATAGGGGTAGAGACCCAGTACTTC
.,TRBV6-1,TRBJ1-2,TRBD1,CASSVDRGSGGYTF,TGTGCCAGCAGTGTAGACAGGGGATCTGGTGGCTACACCTTC
.,TRBV15,TRBJ2-4,.,CATSRDSGQAKNIQYF,TGTGCCACCAGCAGAGATAGCGGCCAGGCCAAAAACATTCAGTACTTC
.,TRBV5-1,TRBJ2-2,.,CASTVWIGRTGELFF,TGCGCCAGCACCGTCTGGATAGGGCGGACCGGGGAGCTGTTTTTT
.,TRBV7-3,TRBJ2-7,.,CASSLQGSIGEQYF,TGTGCCAGCAGCTTACAAGGTTCAATCGGCGAGCAGTACTTC
.,TRBV28,TRBJ1-3,.,CASSFNPKANTIYF,TGTGCCAGCAGTTTTAACCCCAAGGCAAACACCATATATTTT
.,TRBV4-1,TRBJ2-4,.,CASRAPGTQAKNIQYF,TGCGCCAGCAGAGCCCCAGGGACCCAAGCCAAAAACATTCAGTACTTC
.,TRBV5-1,TRBJ2-3,.,CASTDGRTDTQYF,TGCGCCAGCACGGACGGACGAACAGATACGCAGTATTTT
.,TRBV6-5,TRBJ2-7,TRBD2,CASSQGLAGGQQYF,TGTGCCAGCAGCCAGGGACTAGCGGGAGGACAGCAGTACTTC
.,TRBV9,TRBJ2-7,TRBD1,CASSVGGGTGNDEQYF,TGTGCCAGCAGCGTAGGCGGCGGGACAGGGAATGACGAGCAGTACTTC
.,TRBV6-1,TRBJ2-7,.,CASSQRQGLTYEQYF,TGTGCCAGCAGTCAGCGACAGGGACTCACCTACGAGCAGTACTTC
.,TRBV11-2,TRBJ1-3,.,CASSLEGNTIYF,TGTGCCAGCAGCCTTGAGGGAAACACCATATATTTT
.,TRBV18,TRBJ1-5,TRBD1,CASSPSLSDRATQPQHF,TGTGCCAGCTCACCCTCCCTTTCGGACAGGGCGACTCAGCCCCAGCATTTT
.,TRBV5-4,TRBJ2-4,.,CAFEGGQAKNIQYF,TGTGCTTTCGAGGGGGGACAAGCCAAAAACATTCAGTACTTC
.,TRBV15,TRBJ2-7,TRBD2,CATSRPRTSFEQYF,TGTGCCACCAGCAGACCCAGGACTAGCTTCGAGCAGTACTTC
.,TRBV9,TRBJ1-1,.,CASSVASQIGEAFF,TGTGCCAGCAGCGTCGCTAGCCAAATTGGTGAAGCTTTCTTT
.,TRBV7-8,TRBJ2-3,.,CASTHPGNSEPTDTQYF,TGTGCCAGCACCCACCCGGGGAATAGCGAACCCACAGATACGCAGTATTTT
few,TRBV28,TRBJ1-1,.,CASSLSLNTEAFF,TGTGCCAGCAGTTTGTCCCTGAACACTGAAGCTTTCTTT
.,TRBV6-6,TRBJ2-7,TRBD2,CASSTPGLTSSYEQYF,TGTGCCAGCAGCACACCGGGACTAACGAGCTCCTACGAGCAGTACTTC
.,TRBV7-9,TRBJ2-6,.,CASHRSGANVLTF,TGTGCCAGCCACAGGTCTGGGGCCAACGTCCTGACTTTC
.,TRBV5-1,TRBJ2-2,.,CASSDPGIDGELFF,TGCGCCAGCAGCGACCCTGGGATCGACGGGGAGCTGTTTTTT
once,TRBV30,TRBJ1-4,TRBD1,CAWTTPRGVATNEKLFF,TGTGCCTGGACCACCCCCAGGGGGGTTGCAACTAATGAAAAACTGTTTTTT
once,TRBV7-8,TRBJ1-3,.,CASSRPGGISGNTIYF,TGTGCCAGCAGCCGCCCCGGCGGAATCTCTGGAAACACCATATATTTT
.,TRBV7-9,TRBJ2-2,.,CASSFNRNTGELFF,TGTGCCAGCAGCTTTAATAGAAACACCGGGGAGCTGTTTTTT
.,TRBV28,TRBJ2-7,TRBD1,CASSLIGTGNEQYF,TGTGCCAGCAGTTTAATCGGGACAGGGAACGAGCAGTACTTC
.,TRBV5-1,TRBJ2-5,.,CASSTLRGVEETQYF,TGCGCCAGCAGCACACTCAGGGGAGTTGAGGAGACCCAGTACTTC
.,TRBV18,TRBJ1-5,.,CASSPFSGQGPYGQPQHF,TGTGCCAGCTCACCATTCTCCGGTCAGGGACCTTACGGGCAGCCCCAGCATTTT
.,TRBV7-9,TRBJ2-1,.,CASSLVTDNEQFF,TGTGCCAGCAGTCTGGTTACAGACAATGAGCAGTTCTTC
.,TRBV5-1,TRBJ1-1,.,CASCKEGSEAFF,TGCGCCAGCTGTAAAGAGGGGTCTGAAGCTTTCTTT
.,TRBV29-1,TRBJ1-4,.,CSVEDGLQEKLFF,TGCAGCGTTGAGGACGGGCTTCAGGAAAAACTGTTTTTT
.,TRBV9,TRBJ1-5,TRBD1,CASSAGGGFNQPQHF,TGTGCCAGCAGCGCGGGAGGGGGCTTCAATCAGCCCCAGCATTTT
.,TRBV11-2,TRBJ2-2,.,CASSFYGTNTGELFF,TGTGCCAGCAGCTTTTACGGAACGAACACCGGGGAGCTGTTTTTT